The clone carrying this T cell receptor (beta chain) was recorded a few times. Its antigen is unidentified. This sample stems from a study of beta chain features in type 1 diabetes. The study's findings and limits: Relative to healthy donors, patients appeared to have naive, central memory and Treg TCRB repertoires that were more similar. The influence of HLA type on TCRB rearrangement stayed undetermined. High-TCR-expressing cells could be over-represented by cDNA sequencing.

All of the isolated RNA was reverse transcribed, so expressed TCRB transcripts were sequenced. This table comes from immunoSEQ multiplex PCR, and its TCRdb copy is limited to in-frame clones, with some not included. The data show roughly 140,000 clones, less than 8.5% seen once. From germline, CDR1 is SGHVS and CDR2 FQNEAQ. The CDR3 extends over 14 amino acids. The ends lost 4 bases at V and 4 bases at J; junction bases unmatched: 4. The sequence was collected from a woman in her twenties or thirties in good health. The V call is TRBV7-8, the J call TRBJ1-3; 7 nucleotides line up with TRBD1. The sequencing sample was made of central memory CD4+ T cells from blood. This chain's CDR3 is CASSSRTGGNTIYF. As DNA, the CDR3 is TGTGCCAGCAGCTCGAGGACAGGAGGAAACACCATATATTTT.